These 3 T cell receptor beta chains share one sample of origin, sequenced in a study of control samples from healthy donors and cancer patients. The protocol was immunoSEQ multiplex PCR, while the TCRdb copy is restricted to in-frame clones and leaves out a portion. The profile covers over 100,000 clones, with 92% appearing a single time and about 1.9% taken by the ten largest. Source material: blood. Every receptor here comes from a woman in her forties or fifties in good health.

The CDR3 sequence is CASSYYPRTAQFGNTEAFF. CDR3 DNA sequence: TGTGCCAGCAGTTACTATCCGCGGACAGCCCAATTCGGGAACACTGAAGCTTTCTTT. The genes are TRBV2 and TRBJ1-1; tentative D call: TRBD1 (6 bases). Germline V gene lookup returns CDR1 SNHLY and CDR2 FYNNEI. The CDR3 consists of 19 residues. The germline V and J ends were trimmed by 5 bases and 1 base, with 26 bases remaining between them.

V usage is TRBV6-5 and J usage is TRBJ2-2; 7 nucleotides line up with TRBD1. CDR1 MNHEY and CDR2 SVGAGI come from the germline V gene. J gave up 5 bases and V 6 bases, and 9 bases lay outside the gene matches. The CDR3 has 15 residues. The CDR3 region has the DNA TGTGCCAGCAGGGGGTACAGGGGTAGTACCGGGGAGCTGTTTTTT. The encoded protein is CASRGYRGSTGELFF.

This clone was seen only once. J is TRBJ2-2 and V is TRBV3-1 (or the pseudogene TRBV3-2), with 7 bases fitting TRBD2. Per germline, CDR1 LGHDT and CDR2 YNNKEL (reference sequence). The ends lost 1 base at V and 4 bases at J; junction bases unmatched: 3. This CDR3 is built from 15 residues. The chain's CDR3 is CASSQVSGGTGELFF. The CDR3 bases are TGTGCCAGCAGCCAAGTTTCGGGGGGCACCGGGGAGCTGTTTTTT.